These 4 T cell receptor beta chains were all obtained from the same sample, sequenced in a study of metastatic and nonmetastatic thyroid tumors. No patient received treatment before thyroid surgery. TCRdb re-called the PCR reads through MiXCR. Counted here are some 41,000 clones, more than 25% occurring once; the ten biggest clones make up around 9.6%. Sequences were obtained from blood. These receptors were obtained from a male donor with papillary thyroid cancer or a benign thyroid nodule (not recorded which). Some clones in this sample may be carry-over from other donors' samples.

The V and J genes are TRBV18 and TRBJ2-7; 11 bases fit TRBD2. CDR1 is KGHSH and CDR2 is LQKENI in the germline V gene. The CDR3 contains 15 residues. The J segment lost 5 bases and the V segment lost 3 bases, leaving 6 bases of the junction unmatched. DNA of the CDR3: TGTGCCAGCTCACCTTCTAGCGGGAGGCCCCACGAGCAGTACTTC. Amino acid sequence: CASSPSSGRPHEQYF.

Many counts were recorded for this clone. The genes are TRBV5-1 and TRBJ2-5; the D gene is possibly TRBD1 (5 bases). Trimming left V 1 base short and J 1 base short, with 14 bases between. There are 16 residues in the CDR3. CDR1 is SGHRS and CDR2 is YFSETQ in the germline V gene. CDR3 residues: CASSLNPYDSQETQYF. CDR3 bases: TGCGCCAGCAGCTTGAATCCATACGACAGCCAAGAGACCCAGTACTTC.

This clone was recorded at least ten times. The chain carries TRBV6-1 and TRBJ1-4, with 8 nucleotides matching TRBD1. The CDR3 runs to 16 residues. The V and J ends lost 6 bases and 9 bases, in that order; junction bases with no gene match: 15. Germline lookup yields CDR1 MNHNS and CDR2 SASEGT. The CDR3 region is CASREIGTGGRQKLFF. As DNA, the CDR3 is TGTGCCAGCAGAGAGATTGGGACAGGAGGTCGCCAAAAACTGTTTTTT.

The chain employs TRBV2 and TRBJ1-5, with D possibly matching TRBD1 (6 bases). Trimming pared 5 bases from V and 2 bases from J, leaving 13 bases between. The CDR3 consists of 15 residues. The germline CDR1 and CDR2 sequences are SNHLY and FYNNEI. The CDR3 sequence is CASSRGRTGNQPQHF. CDR3 DNA sequence: TGTGCCAGCAGTAGGGGTAGGACAGGCAATCAGCCCCAGCATTTT.